What follows is one T cell receptor beta chain and its context. Its target is not known. CDR1 is MGHRA, CDR2 YSYEKL, per germline. The germline V and J ends were trimmed by 1 base and 3 bases, with 7 bases remaining between them. The CDR3 contains 15 residues. MiXCR was run by TCRdb on the 5' RACE reads, yielding one entry per CDR3 protein. The top ten clones hold roughly 17% of a sample with a few hundred thousand distinct CDR3 sequences, less than 20% of them seen once. The source of the sample is a study of T cells after yellow fever vaccination. Study-wide points: CD4 and CD8 compartments shared a small share of clonotypes. A faster peak, day 5 versus 15, was reached by the weaker secondary response. Abundant bulk-derived clonotypes could contaminate FACS-sorted repertoires.

This rearrangement joins TRBV4-1 to TRBJ2-6; D unclear. The sample in question was PBMCs, obtained more than 4 days after the first yellow fever vaccination. This TCR derives from a man between 18 and 29 years old who received the YFV17D yellow fever vaccine. CDR3 in amino acids: CASSQGWVGANVLTF. CDR3 coding DNA: TGCGCCAGCAGCCAAGGATGGGTTGGGGCCAACGTCCTGACTTTC.